Listed below are T cell receptor beta chains from one sample, sequenced in a study of T-cell reconstitution after alpha-beta-depleted transplantation in children. TCRdb reprocessed the PCR reads via MiXCR and lists one record per CDR3 protein. The table includes 45,000 to 60,000 distinct CDR3 sequences, roughly 50% detected once. Sequencing was performed on peripheral blood, taken before TCRalphabeta/CD19-depleted stem cell transplant. The receptors here all came from a boy younger than two with SCID, due to receive a stem cell transplant. Each CDR3 is given with its conserved first and last residue. D genes are given only for firm matches. Size is omitted from some rows. Given values are once, few, many or a class for expanded clones.

TRBJ2-1,TRBV12-3/TRBV12-4,NA,NA,CASSPLTLYNEQFF,TGTGCCAGCAGTCCACTTACCCTGTACAATGAGCAGTTCTTC
TRBJ2-1,TRBV2,NA,NA,CASRIWDGRYNEQFF,TGTGCCAGCCGAATTTGGGACGGACGCTACAATGAGCAGTTCTTC
TRBJ1-1,TRBV5-1,NA,few,CASSLAHGVQLNTEAFF,TGCGCCAGCAGCTTGGCTCATGGGGTTCAGTTGAACACTGAAGCTTTCTTT
TRBJ2-1,TRBV7-3,TRBD1,NA,CASSSGTGTYNEQFF,TGTGCCAGCAGTTCAGGGACAGGGACTTACAATGAGCAGTTCTTC
TRBJ2-7,TRBV2,NA,many,CASNTGSNEQYF,TGTGCCAGCAATACCGGGAGCAACGAGCAGTACTTC
TRBJ2-2,TRBV4-2,NA,NA,CASSQLTGHTGELFF,TGTGCCAGCAGCCAACTCACAGGGCACACCGGGGAGCTGTTTTTT
TRBJ2-5,TRBV12-3/TRBV12-4,TRBD1,NA,CASSTTGFETQYF,TGTGCCAGCAGCACGACAGGGTTCGAGACCCAGTACTTC
TRBJ2-5,TRBV5-1,NA,many,CASSLSGDRETQYF,TGCGCCAGCAGCTTGTCGGGGGATCGAGAGACCCAGTACTTC
TRBJ2-1,TRBV7-6,NA,few,CASSFRGRVGIDEQFF,TGTGCCAGCAGCTTTCGTGGGCGTGTTGGTATCGATGAGCAGTTCTTC
TRBJ2-1,TRBV20-1,TRBD2,NA,CSVAGFSYNEQFF,TGCAGTGTAGCGGGTTTCTCCTACAATGAGCAGTTCTTC
TRBJ1-1,TRBV7-9,NA,few,CASSSGPWNTEAFF,TGTGCCAGCAGTTCAGGGCCATGGAACACTGAAGCTTTCTTT
TRBJ2-1,TRBV20-1,TRBD2,NA,CSATSGGDYNEQFF,TGCAGTGCCACAAGCGGGGGGGATTACAATGAGCAGTTCTTC
TRBJ2-3,TRBV9,TRBD2,NA,CASSVAPGRGPDTQYF,TGTGCCAGCAGCGTAGCCCCCGGGAGGGGTCCAGATACGCAGTATTTT
TRBJ2-7,TRBV5-1,TRBD2,NA,CASSLGLDYYEQYF,TGCGCCAGCAGCTTAGGACTAGACTACTACGAGCAGTACTTC
TRBJ2-1,TRBV5-1,TRBD1,NA,CASSLISRTGAYNEQFF,TGCGCCAGCAGCTTGATATCCCGGACAGGAGCCTACAATGAGCAGTTCTTC
TRBJ2-3,TRBV27,TRBD2,NA,CASSLALAGFTDTQYF,TGTGCCAGCAGTTTAGCACTAGCGGGTTTTACAGATACGCAGTATTTT
TRBJ1-1,TRBV4-1,NA,NA,CASSHTIPGQMNTEAFF,TGCGCCAGCAGCCACACAATTCCGGGACAAATGAACACTGAAGCTTTCTTT
TRBJ2-7,TRBV12-3/TRBV12-4,TRBD1,NA,CASSPGQGRIYEQYF,TGTGCCAGCAGCCCCGGACAGGGACGGATCTACGAGCAGTACTTC
TRBJ1-2,TRBV6-4,TRBD1,few,CASSPRGQGDGYTF,TGTGCCAGCAGCCCGCGGGGACAGGGTGATGGCTACACCTTC
TRBJ2-5,TRBV27,NA,NA,CASSPGVAKTQYF,TGTGCCAGCAGCCCTGGGGTAGCCAAGACCCAGTACTTC
TRBJ2-1,TRBV7-8,NA,NA,CASSLRSRGGYNEQFF,TGTGCCAGCAGCTTAAGGTCGAGGGGGGGCTACAATGAGCAGTTCTTC
TRBJ2-7,TRBV6-5,NA,few,CASSLTGDNEQYF,TGTGCCAGCAGTTTAACGGGGGATAACGAGCAGTACTTC
TRBJ1-6,TRBV5-1,TRBD1,once,CASSVGQGENSPLHF,TGTGCCAGCAGCGTAGGACAGGGAGAGAATTCACCCCTCCACTTT
TRBJ1-1,TRBV4-2,NA,few,CASSQDSGSTEAFF,TGTGCCAGCAGCCAAGATTCGGGGAGCACTGAAGCTTTCTTT
TRBJ2-7,TRBV5-4,NA,few,CASSLAGDSPYEQYF,TGTGCCAGCAGCTTGGCCGGGGACTCACCCTACGAGCAGTACTTC
TRBJ2-1,TRBV4-2,NA,NA,CASSPSTYNEQFF,TGTGCCAGCAGCCCTTCTACCTACAATGAGCAGTTCTTC
TRBJ2-1,TRBV25-1,NA,NA,CASSEGDFNNEQFF,TGTGCCAGCAGTGAGGGGGACTTCAACAATGAGCAGTTCTTC
TRBJ2-7,TRBV7-2,TRBD2,NA,CASSSAGTRVSYEQYF,TGTGCCAGCAGCTCGGCCGGGACTAGGGTATCCTACGAGCAGTACTTC
TRBJ2-3,TRBV4-3,NA,NA,CASSQEARYYTDTQYF,TGCGCCAGCAGCCAAGAAGCCCGCTACTACACAGATACGCAGTATTTT
TRBJ2-3,TRBV7-9,TRBD2,NA,CASSPGGGDTDTQYF,TGTGCCAGCAGCCCGGGCGGGGGGGACACGGATACGCAGTATTTT
TRBJ1-6,TRBV5-6,TRBD1,many,CASSFSPGQLNSPLHF,TGTGCCAGCAGCTTCAGCCCGGGACAGCTTAATTCACCCCTCCACTTT
TRBJ2-1,TRBV27,NA,many,CASSRGGDEQFF,TGTGCCAGCAGCCGGGGTGGGGATGAGCAGTTCTTC
TRBJ1-2,TRBV6-6,NA,medium-sized,CASSYDVAGYTF,TGTGCCAGCAGTTACGATGTCGCTGGCTACACCTTC
TRBJ2-3,TRBV5-5,TRBD1,NA,CASSLGRTGGSYEQYF,TGTGCCAGCAGCTTGGGGCGGACAGGGGGATCCTACGAGCAGTACTTT
TRBJ1-1,TRBV7-2,NA,NA,CASSLATPRGATEAFF,TGTGCCAGCAGCTTAGCCACTCCCAGGGGCGCCACTGAAGCTTTCTTT
TRBJ2-1,TRBV9,TRBD2,NA,CASSVWEGKMDEQFF,TGTGCCAGCAGCGTTTGGGAGGGCAAGATGGATGAGCAGTTCTTC
TRBJ1-2,TRBV6-1,TRBD1,few,CASSAWDRGSYGYTF,TGTGCCAGCAGTGCCTGGGACAGGGGAAGCTATGGCTACACCTTC
TRBJ1-2,TRBV25-1,NA,NA,CASSSGAVGYTF,TGTGCCAGCAGTTCGGGGGCCGTTGGCTACACCTTC
TRBJ1-1,TRBV29-1,TRBD1,NA,CSVGQGGTEAFF,TGCAGCGTTGGCCAGGGGGGCACTGAAGCTTTCTTT
TRBJ1-2,TRBV5-1,NA,once,CASKRGSYGYTF,TGCGCCAGCAAACGGGGCAGCTATGGCTACACCTTC
TRBJ2-1,TRBV9,NA,NA,CASSVGPRGNEQFF,TGTGCCAGCAGCGTAGGTCCCAGGGGCAATGAGCAGTTCTTC
TRBJ1-1,TRBV5-1,NA,NA,CASSLGDTMNTEAFF,TGCGCCAGCAGCTTGGGGGACACTATGAACACTGAAGCTTTCTTT
TRBJ2-3,TRBV7-2,NA,NA,CASSLGLSTDTQYF,TGTGCCAGCAGCTTAGGGCTATCCACAGATACGCAGTATTTT